The text below deals with one T cell receptor beta chain. Its antigen is not yet known. No base qualities exist here, and no much larger clone lies one base off it. The data stem from a study of cytomegalovirus exposure and HLA in healthy donors (dated by TCRdb to 2015 to 2018). At the level of the whole study: In an earlier analysis of approximately 500 of the donors, 250 to 350 Gb of sequence data and 90 million to 130 million unique TCR beta sequences from some 170 million T cells were reported. In an earlier analysis of 500 to 650 of the donors, high-throughput TCR beta sequencing was used to judge whether each TCR beta V gene segment behaved as functional or pseudogenic. Typing coverage differed by locus: A, B, C, DRB1 and DQB1 were typed in roughly 620-630 donors, DQA1 in roughly 500, DPA1 in approximately 600, and DPB1 in just under 490. Genome-wide SNP genotypes for about 65% of the 666 donors were used in a later genetic analysis, which treated that subset as a discovery cohort. In the later analysis, no new phenotypic data were used to find candidate immune exposures; instead, reliance was placed on TCR beta sequences and their occurrence across donors. An early release that covered 640 HLA-typed donors contained around 300 gigabases of sequencing data and tens of millions of unique TCR sequences. In a later analysis, previously published TCR beta repertoires from 600 to 850 donors were re-analyzed and high-resolution HLA genotyping was added so that TCR occurrence patterns could be studied. In addition to the first cohort of hundreds of subjects, a separate validation cohort of approximately 130 different subjects was used. Among the roughly 410 genotyped donors, around 81% belonged to the genetic ancestry cluster associated with self-reported Caucasian donors. Using immunosequencing, the study profiled T cell repertoires from about 610 subjects and related those repertoires to cytomegalovirus serostatus. The aim of the study was to test whether cataloging public T cell receptors could identify signatures of past pathogen exposure. To predict cytomegalovirus infection status, the study combined high-throughput TCR immunosequencing, statistical association of individual TCRs with disease status, and machine learning. Because of strong linkage in the cohort, five DR-DQ haplotypes were treated as single units for association and clustering. Alongside the repertoire data, information on donor age, sex, ethnicity and CMV serostatus was compiled. Among roughly 370 genotyped donors of the cohort, an average of around 240,000 unique TCR beta nucleotide sequences were sequenced per donor, roughly 20% of them non-productive. Every repertoire in the discovery cohort had been generated on one and the same sequencing platform. HLA typing included class I and class II loci at four-digit resolution. Overall study results and their limits: When HLA alleles, especially DR and DQ, strongly co-occurred, TCR associations were difficult to assign to individual alleles. Compared with the approximately 670-donor mean, donors in an Asian-associated ancestry cluster had fewer N-insertions in productive TCRs, according to a later genetic analysis. Linkage disequilibrium might explain the correlated functional status among segregating V segments, but an unknown experimental factor could not be ruled out. According to a later analysis, parvovirus B19, influenza, CMV and Epstein-Barr virus appeared linked to several top co-occurrence clusters. Roughly uniform sequencing depth across donors was assumed in presence/absence analyses, although this assumption may not hold. Approximately 18 rarely observed V segments, including chromosome 9 orphons, were excluded from the earlier analysis of several hundred of the donors because counts were too low. In a later analysis, 15,000 to 20,000 TCR beta sequences were associated with specific HLA alleles at a false discovery rate of 0.05. The cohort was sequenced for TCR beta chains only, and without alpha or paired-chain data the features that could be detected were limited. The authors suggested that the approach could potentially be extended to other disease states and immunological phenotypes. According to a later analysis, most CMV-associated TCR beta chains appeared to be HLA-restricted, and the HLA associations seemed to be driven largely by CMV exposure. Most TCR sequences were observed very rarely across donors, whereas some public TCRs were present in many individuals. In an earlier analysis of fewer than 700 of the donors, most TCR beta V segments appeared in productive rearrangements about 87% or about 30% of the time, broadly matching IMGT annotations. The 87-base-pair reads could not distinguish some IMGT-functional V segments, including TRBV6-2 and TRBV6-3, so those segments were excluded. For the cohort, immune exposure information was limited to CMV serostatus. A cluster of highly shared sequence variants was judged likely to represent a technical artifact of the sequencing pipeline. The study listed 164 TCR beta chains as associated with cytomegalovirus. A further reported finding was that TCR beta sequences accurately predicted the HLA-A and HLA-B alleles for most subjects in the first cohort. An association between a missense DCLRE1C variant and V-gene and J-gene trimming of TCR beta chains was found in a later genetic analysis and replicated in an independent cohort. HLA typing was unavailable for some donors at each locus, so association tests used only the typed subset. A later analysis found that HLA-associated TCR beta chains were more clonally expanded and had lower generation probabilities than equally common non-associated chains. Three of the identified cytomegalovirus-associated TCR beta chains were confirmed in vitro to be specific for cytomegalovirus antigens. A later analysis found that TCR association rates varied across HLA loci, with DRB1 alleles showing the most associated TCRs and HLA-C alleles the fewest. The classifier was reported to diagnose cytomegalovirus status with high specificity and sensitivity in both the original and validation cohorts.

The protocol used for the library was the immunoSEQ multiplex PCR assay. For the multiplex PCR, a mixture combining 60 forward primers for TCR Vbeta segments and 13 reverse primers for TCR Jbeta segments was used. Amplification of the CDR3 region of rearranged TCR beta genes was performed with a multiplex PCR assay on genomic DNA. On the Illumina HiSeq System, the amplified TCR beta libraries were sequenced as 87-base-pair reads. In the original analysis: A later analysis tallied 70 million to 100 million unique TCR beta chains across the approximately 670 repertoires, and around 12 million of those chains were shared by two or more donors. Raw reads were error-corrected and collapsed into unique sequences with a nearest-neighbor algorithm that merged closely related sequences to remove PCR and sequencing errors. CDR3 sequences were aligned to IMGT reference sequences to assign V, D and J gene segments. For a sequence to be retained, at least a six-nucleotide match to both a V gene segment and a J gene segment was required. Rearrangements were classified as productive when the CDR3 lacked stop codons and remained in frame with V and J, and all other rearrangements were classified as non-productive. Following IMGT convention, CDR3 was defined as the stretch from the second conserved V-encoded cysteine up to the conserved J-encoded phenylalanine. The earlier analysis of 587 of the donors excluded sequences that lacked an unambiguous match to a single V gene segment. An earlier analysis of 587 of the donors classified V segments as functional when productive rearrangements were above 56.7% and as segregating when the standard deviation between donors was above 5%. A statistical classification framework was developed to diagnose cytomegalovirus status using the catalog of TCR beta chain sequences. V and J gene assignment, in a later analysis, came from comparing TCR nucleotide sequences with IMGT/GENE-DB human TR gene sequences. Using the TCRdist pipeline, a later analysis assigned CDR3 sequences along with most-parsimonious VDJ recombination scenarios. In a later analysis, each TCR beta chain was defined by its CDR3 amino acid sequence together with its V-gene family, and reads lacking a unique V-gene family were excluded. As a way to deal with suspected cross-contamination and a sequencing artifact, a later analysis dropped under 600 nucleotide sequences that were highly shared and had low generation probability. A later analysis calculated a clonal expansion index for each public chain from normalized within-repertoire ranks of inferred template counts. In a later analysis, generation probabilities were computed using a VDJ recombination model fitted to out-of-frame rearrangements, and the results were checked against IGoR. Hypergeometric tests were used in a later analysis to score TCR-TCR, TCR-HLA and TCR-CMV co-occurrence, with a repertoire-size bias correction applied to the TCR pairs. A later analysis estimated false discovery rates by permuting HLA or CMV assignments 20 times. In a later analysis, co-occurring TCRs were grouped using DBSCAN, with TCRdist sequence similarity added in when clustering inside HLA-allele-positive subsets. Repertoires with fewer than 30,000 or more than 120,000 public chains, plus five repertoires with anomalous nucleotide sharing, were excluded from co-occurrence clustering. TCRdb took over this immuneACCESS table, retaining in-frame rearrangements with V and J assigned. Such tables are incomplete; in checked studies, under half of the missing clones stem from an unresolved V gene, and the remainder is unexplained. The D gene and trimming were derived from the DNA, and the V and J assignments and clone size from that table. The sample table holds about 190,000 clones, of which roughly 80% were seen once. Clones ranked in the top ten supply 1.6% of the sample.

In total, approximately 700 healthy bone marrow donors made up the cohort. At the time of sampling, every cohort member was nominally healthy, though immune exposures that went unrecorded were likely present. The donor was CMV seronegative and was included in the group of 352 seronegative cohort members. A peripheral blood sample was provided by each donor, and peripheral blood mononuclear cells were used for TCR beta sequencing. The Qiagen DNeasy Blood Extraction Kit was used to extract genomic DNA from the blood cell samples. Per the germline V gene (reference sequence), SGHNT is the CDR1 and YYREEE is the CDR2. The CDR3 spans 15 residues, from the cysteine through the phenylalanine. Only the CDR3 region is kept as DNA, spanning 45 bases read in frame from base 1. From V the trimming removes 4 bases and from J it removes 5 bases, while the gene matches leave 11 bases of the junction unaccounted for.

This chain is built from TRBV5-4 and TRBJ1-2; 7 junctional bases match TRBD1. The sequenced sample consisted of PBMCs. The receptor comes from a woman aged 18-29 years in good health and CMV-seronegative. The DNA sequence is TGTGCCAGCAGCCCCGAGGGACAGATCTTATATGGCTACACCTTC. The translation is CASSPEGQILYGYTF.